This TCR beta chain was found in a study of blood T cell repertoires in COVID-19. Study background: Nucleic acid was either cDNA or gDNA, and it came from T cells, B-cell-depleted T cells, or PBMCs.

The CDR3 is 13 residues long. V was pared by 5 bases and J by 6 bases, with 13 bases between. Germline V gene lookup returns CDR1 SGHTA and CDR2 FQGNSA. In the authors' methods: Using reference gene primer amplification, nucleated cell counts were estimated. Clones were read by immunoSEQ multiplex PCR, and TCRdb kept only the in-frame ones, dropping some. V, J and clone size derive from that table, while D and trimming were established from the DNA sequence. This sample has around 260,000 clones, with about 85% found just once. The rearrangement links TRBV7-2 to TRBJ2-5; D might be TRBD1 (5 bases). The receptor comes from a human donor in a cohort sampled during active COVID-19. Sequencing was done on a sample of peripheral blood. Here the CDR3 DNA reads TGTGCCAGCAGCGTTCAGGGATGGCAGACCCAGTACTTC. Amino acid sequence: CASSVQGWQTQYF.